These 12 T cell receptor beta chains share one sample of origin, sequenced in a study of beta chain features in type 1 diabetes (dated by TCRdb to the late 2010s). Library creation used the immunoSEQ multiplex PCR assay. The entire isolated RNA was reverse transcribed using the High Capacity cDNA Reverse Transcription Kit, and thus expressed TCRB transcripts were sequenced. TCRdb took this table from immuneACCESS and kept in-frame rearrangements with V and J called. Such tables lack part of the clones; where checked against another copy, unresolved V genes explain under half of the gap, and the rest is unexplained. For this sample the table gives just over 450,000 clones, of which 25% to 35% were detected only once. Of the sample, 0.065% is held by the ten largest clones. The sequencing sample was made of naive CD4+ T cells from blood. Explained via the paper, the cell subset or site label denotes: true naive CD4+ T cells. Receptors originate from a young man in good health.

This clone was detected a few times. This chain connects TRBV6-5 to TRBJ1-2; tentatively, D is TRBD1 (5 bases). CDR1 and CDR2 from the germline V gene are MNHEY and SVGAGI. This CDR3 has 13 amino acids. The ends were cut back, 6 bases at V and 6 bases at J, with 14 bases in the middle. CDR3 DNA: TGTGCCAGCAGAAGATCAGGGACGGATGGCTACACCTTC. Translated, it gives CASRRSGTDGYTF.

This clone was detected only a few times. This sequence joins TRBV7-3 and TRBJ2-1; 12 positions agree with TRBD1. CDR1 and CDR2 (germline): SGHTA, FQGTGA. The V gene end was trimmed by 5 bases and the J gene end by 4 bases; junction bases not matched to a gene: 3. The CDR3 covers 15 residues. CDR3 sequence reads: CASSRDRGRYNEQFF. The DNA for the CDR3 is TGTGCCAGCAGCCGGGACAGGGGGCGGTACAATGAGCAGTTCTTC.

V and J are TRBV30 and TRBJ2-5, with D hard to call. V gave up 4 bases and J gave up 4 bases, with 10 bases separating them. Germline CDR1 reads GTSNPN; CDR2 reads SVGIG (reference sequence). The CDR3 is 12 residues long. Here the CDR3 reads CAWTDSGETQYF. The CDR3 nucleotides are TGTGCCTGGACTGATAGTGGAGAGACCCAGTACTTC.

This clone was picked up a small number of times. The chain uses TRBV10-3 and TRBJ1-5; a possible D gene is TRBD1 (5 bases). CDR1 is ENHRY and CDR2 is SYGVKD in the germline V gene. The CDR3 totals 12 residues. Trimming removed 4 bases at V and 7 bases at J, with 8 bases between. CDR3 region: CAISGRDQPQHF. Written as DNA, the CDR3 is TGTGCCATCAGTGGGAGGGACCAGCCCCAGCATTTT.

The V gene is TRBV29-1, the J gene TRBJ2-3; D remains ambiguous. The CDR3 is made up of 13 amino acids. Germline lookup yields CDR1 SQVTM and CDR2 ANQGSEA. With 3 bases removed from V and 5 bases from J, the gap between germline ends came to 12 bases. In DNA, the CDR3 is TGCAGCGTTGATCGGGCTAGTGGAGATACGCAGTATTTT. This translates into CSVDRASGDTQYF.

The J gene is TRBJ2-1, the V gene TRBV7-2; D is perhaps TRBD1 (6 bases). Looked up from germline, CDR1 is SGHTA and CDR2 is FQGNSA. V gave up 3 bases and J gave up 7 bases, with 13 bases separating them. The CDR3 sequence is 14 residues long. This CDR3 is CASSLEIQGNEQFF. In DNA form, the CDR3 reads TGTGCCAGCAGCTTGGAGATTCAGGGGAATGAGCAGTTCTTC. Full variable domain (remainder filled in from reference TRBV7-2 and TRBJ2-1): GAGVSQSPSNKVTEKGKDVELRCDPISGHTALYWYRQSLGQGLEFLIYFQGNSAPDKSGLPSDRFSAERTGGSVSTLTIQRTQQEDSAVYLCASSLEIQGNEQFFGPGTRLTVL.

This clone has more than one count but fewer than ten. The rearrangement uses TRBV29-1 and TRBJ2-1, with TRBD2 identical over 7 bases. V shed 3 bases, J shed 3 bases, and the junction held 8 bases outside the gene matches. CDR3 length equals 15 residues. The germline CDR1 and CDR2 sequences are SQVTM and ANQGSEA. CDR3: CSVEGRLAGYNEQFF. CDR3 DNA: TGCAGCGTTGAGGGTAGACTAGCTGGCTACAATGAGCAGTTCTTC.

This clone has more than one count but fewer than ten. The V and J genes are TRBV29-1 and TRBJ2-1; a weak D match, TRBD2 (5 bases). Germline loops: CDR1 SQVTM, CDR2 ANQGSEA. There are 14 residues in the CDR3. V gave up 4 bases and J gave up 7 bases, with 17 bases separating them. The CDR3 coding sequence is TGCAGCGTTGGAAACCTTGAGGGTTTTAATGAGCAGTTCTTC. Translated: CSVGNLEGFNEQFF.

This sequence joins TRBV15 and TRBJ2-7; tentatively, D is TRBD1 (5 bases). Germline loops: CDR1 LNHNV, CDR2 YYDKDF (reference sequence). Trimming removed 4 bases from V and 0 bases from J, with 16 bases in between. The CDR3 consists of 16 residues. The CDR3 DNA reads as TGTGCCACCAGCACCGACCAGGGAAGGGGCTCCTACGAGCAGTACTTC. This sequence encodes CATSTDQGRGSYEQYF.

V is TRBV28 and J is TRBJ2-5, with 7 bases fitting TRBD1. Germline CDR1 reads MDHEN; CDR2 reads SYDVKM. The V segment lost 5 bases and the J segment 9 bases; nucleotides outside the gene matches: 6. This CDR3 is built from 12 residues. The CDR3 bases are TGTGCCAGCAGTCCCGGGACAGCGGCCCAGTACTTC. Protein: CASSPGTAAQYF.

Only a few counts were recorded for this clone. The V gene is TRBV5-4, the J gene TRBJ2-5, with no clear D. Trimming removed 4 bases from V and 2 bases from J, with 9 bases in between. CDR1 is SGHNT, CDR2 YYREEE, per germline (reference sequence). The CDR3 loop spans 13 amino acids. This CDR3 is CASSLQRQETQYF. For the CDR3, the DNA is TGTGCCAGCAGCCTACAACGGCAAGAGACCCAGTACTTC. The complete variable domain, with remaining parts taken from reference TRBV5-4 and TRBJ2-5, reads ETGVTQSPTHLIKTRGQQVTLRCSSQSGHNTVSWYQQALGQGPQFIFQYYREEENGRGNFPPRFSGLQFPNYSSELNVNALELDDSALYLCASSLQRQETQYFGPGTRLLVL.

The chain combines TRBV7-8 with TRBJ2-5, with a tentative D call TRBD2 (6 bases). The V end was cut by 4 bases, the J end by 2 bases, with 11 bases between. The CDR3 contains 14 residues. CDR1 is SGHVS, CDR2 FQNEAQ, per germline. Here the CDR3 DNA reads TGTGCCAGCAGCTCGCTGGGACTTCAAGAGACCCAGTACTTC. This codes for CASSSLGLQETQYF.